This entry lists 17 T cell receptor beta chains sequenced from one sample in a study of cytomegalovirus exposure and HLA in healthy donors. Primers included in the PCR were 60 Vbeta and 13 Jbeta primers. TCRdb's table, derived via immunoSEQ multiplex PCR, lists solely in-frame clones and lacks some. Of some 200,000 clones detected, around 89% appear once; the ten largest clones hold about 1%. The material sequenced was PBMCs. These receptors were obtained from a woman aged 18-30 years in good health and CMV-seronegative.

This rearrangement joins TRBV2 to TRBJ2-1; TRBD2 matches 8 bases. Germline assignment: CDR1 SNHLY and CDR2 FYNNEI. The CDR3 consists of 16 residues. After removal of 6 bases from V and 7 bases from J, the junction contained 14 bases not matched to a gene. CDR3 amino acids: CASRESLAGFENEQFF. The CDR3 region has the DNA TGTGCCAGCAGGGAGTCTTTAGCGGGGTTCGAAAATGAGCAGTTCTTC.

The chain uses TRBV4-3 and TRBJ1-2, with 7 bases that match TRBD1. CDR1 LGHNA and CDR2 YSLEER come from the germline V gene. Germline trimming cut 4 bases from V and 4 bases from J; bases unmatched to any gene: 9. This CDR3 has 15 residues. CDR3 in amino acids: CASSPRGEGAYGYTF. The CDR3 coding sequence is TGCGCCAGCAGCCCCCGGGGTGAGGGGGCCTATGGCTACACCTTC.

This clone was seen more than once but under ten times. The DNA of the CDR3 is TGTGCCACCAGCAGAGATTTACAGGCTAACTATGGCTACACCTTC. Its translation: CATSRDLQANYGYTF. The rearrangement uses TRBV15 and TRBJ1-2; D is perhaps TRBD1 (5 bases). V shed 0 bases and J shed 0 bases, with 8 bases lying between them. CDR1 is LNHNV, CDR2 YYDKDF, per germline (reference sequence). The CDR3 sequence is 15 residues long.

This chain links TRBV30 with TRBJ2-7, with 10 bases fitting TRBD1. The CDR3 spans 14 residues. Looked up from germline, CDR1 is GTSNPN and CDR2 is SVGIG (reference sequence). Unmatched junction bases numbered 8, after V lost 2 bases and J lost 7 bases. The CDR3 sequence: CAWSRGQGLGEQYF. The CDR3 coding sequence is TGTGCCTGGAGTAGGGGACAGGGGTTGGGGGAGCAGTACTTC.

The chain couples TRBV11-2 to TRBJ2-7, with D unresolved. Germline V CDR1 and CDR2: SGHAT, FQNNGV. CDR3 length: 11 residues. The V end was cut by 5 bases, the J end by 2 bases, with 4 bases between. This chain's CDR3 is CASSHAYEQYF. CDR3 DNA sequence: TGTGCCAGCAGCCATGCCTACGAGCAGTACTTC.

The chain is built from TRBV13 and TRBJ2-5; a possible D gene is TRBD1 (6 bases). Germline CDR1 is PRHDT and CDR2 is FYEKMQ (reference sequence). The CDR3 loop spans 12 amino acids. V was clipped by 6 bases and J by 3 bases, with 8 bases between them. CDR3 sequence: CASSPGEETQYF. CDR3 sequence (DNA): TGTGCCAGCAGTCCAGGGGAAGAGACCCAGTACTTC.

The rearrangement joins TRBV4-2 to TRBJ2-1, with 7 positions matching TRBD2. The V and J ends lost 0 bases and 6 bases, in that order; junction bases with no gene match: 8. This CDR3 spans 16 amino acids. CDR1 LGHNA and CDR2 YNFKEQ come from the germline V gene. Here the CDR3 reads CASSQEMAGVGNEQFF. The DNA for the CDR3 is TGTGCCAGCAGCCAAGAGATGGCGGGAGTAGGCAATGAGCAGTTCTTC.

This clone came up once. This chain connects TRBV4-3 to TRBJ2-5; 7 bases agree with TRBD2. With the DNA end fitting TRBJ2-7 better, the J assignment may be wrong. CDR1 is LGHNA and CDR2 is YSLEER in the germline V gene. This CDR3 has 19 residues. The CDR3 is CASSQDLTSSGAGVYEQYF. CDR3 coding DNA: TGCGCCAGCAGCCAAGATCTCACCTCCAGCGGGGCGGGCGTGTACGAGCAGTACTTC.

The CDR3 sequence is CASSTGQGYTEAFF. The CDR3 nucleotides are TGCGCCAGCAGCACAGGACAGGGTTACACTGAAGCTTTCTTT. The V call is TRBV5-1, the J call TRBJ1-1; 8 bases map to TRBD1. This CDR3 region has 14 residues. From germline, CDR1 is SGHRS and CDR2 YFSETQ. The trim removed 4 bases at V and 3 bases at J, leaving 5 bases unmatched.

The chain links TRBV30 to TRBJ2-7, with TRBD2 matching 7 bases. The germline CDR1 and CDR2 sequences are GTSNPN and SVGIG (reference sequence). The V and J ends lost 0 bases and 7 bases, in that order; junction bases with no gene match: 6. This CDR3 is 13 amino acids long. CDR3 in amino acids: CAWSVGGRGEQYF. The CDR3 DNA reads TGTGCCTGGAGTGTAGGCGGGAGAGGAGAGCAGTACTTC.

CDR3 DNA sequence: TGTGCCAGCAGCCGTGGGGGGTCCACTGAAGCTTTCTTT. Its translation: CASSRGGSTEAFF. The chain links TRBV27 to TRBJ1-1; TRBD1 might be the D (5 bases). This CDR3 region has 13 residues. The germline V and J ends were trimmed by 6 bases and 4 bases, with 12 bases remaining between them. The V gene's germline CDR1 is MNHEY and CDR2 SMNVEV (reference sequence).

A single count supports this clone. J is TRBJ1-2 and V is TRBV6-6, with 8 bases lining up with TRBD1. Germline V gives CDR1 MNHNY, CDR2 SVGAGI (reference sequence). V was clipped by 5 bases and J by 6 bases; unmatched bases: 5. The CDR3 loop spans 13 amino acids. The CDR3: CASSPDRADGYTF. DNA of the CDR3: TGTGCCAGCAGTCCGGACAGGGCTGATGGCTACACCTTC.

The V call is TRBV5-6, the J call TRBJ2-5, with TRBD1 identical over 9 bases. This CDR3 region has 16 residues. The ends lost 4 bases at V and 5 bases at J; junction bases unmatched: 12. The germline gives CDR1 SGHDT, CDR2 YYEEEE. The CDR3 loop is CASSRAGTGLAETQYF. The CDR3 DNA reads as TGTGCCAGCAGCCGCGCCGGGACAGGGCTCGCGGAGACCCAGTACTTC.

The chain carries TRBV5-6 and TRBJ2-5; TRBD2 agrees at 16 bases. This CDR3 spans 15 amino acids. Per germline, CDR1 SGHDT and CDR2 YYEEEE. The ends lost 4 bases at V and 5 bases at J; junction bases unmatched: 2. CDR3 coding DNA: TGTGCCAGCAGCCCGGGACTAGCGGGAGGGGAGACCCAGTACTTC. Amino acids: CASSPGLAGGETQYF. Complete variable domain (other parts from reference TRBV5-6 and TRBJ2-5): DAGVTQSPTHLIKTRGQQVTLRCSPKSGHDTVSWYQQALGQGPQFIFQYYEEEERQRGNFPDRFSGHQFPNYSSELNVNALLLGDSALYLCASSPGLAGGETQYFGPGTRLLVL.

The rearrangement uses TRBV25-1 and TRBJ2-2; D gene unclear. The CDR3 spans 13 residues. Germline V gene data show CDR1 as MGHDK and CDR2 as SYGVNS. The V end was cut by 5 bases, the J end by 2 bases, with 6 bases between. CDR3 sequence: CASSRQNTGELFF. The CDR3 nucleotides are TGTGCCAGCAGTCGACAAAACACCGGGGAGCTGTTTTTT.

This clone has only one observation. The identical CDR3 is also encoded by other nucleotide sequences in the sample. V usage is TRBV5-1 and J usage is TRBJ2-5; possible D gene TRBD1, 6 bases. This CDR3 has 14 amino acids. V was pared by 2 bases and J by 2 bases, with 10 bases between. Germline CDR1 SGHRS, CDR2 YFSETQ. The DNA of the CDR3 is TGCGCCAGCAGCTTAAGCAGGGGTCAAGAGACCCAGTACTTC. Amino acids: CASSLSRGQETQYF.

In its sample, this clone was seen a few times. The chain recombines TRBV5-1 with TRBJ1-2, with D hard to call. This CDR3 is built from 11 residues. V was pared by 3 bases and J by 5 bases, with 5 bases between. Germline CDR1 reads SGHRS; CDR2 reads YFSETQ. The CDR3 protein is CASSSGYGYTF. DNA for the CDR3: TGCGCCAGCAGCTCGGGGTATGGCTACACCTTC.